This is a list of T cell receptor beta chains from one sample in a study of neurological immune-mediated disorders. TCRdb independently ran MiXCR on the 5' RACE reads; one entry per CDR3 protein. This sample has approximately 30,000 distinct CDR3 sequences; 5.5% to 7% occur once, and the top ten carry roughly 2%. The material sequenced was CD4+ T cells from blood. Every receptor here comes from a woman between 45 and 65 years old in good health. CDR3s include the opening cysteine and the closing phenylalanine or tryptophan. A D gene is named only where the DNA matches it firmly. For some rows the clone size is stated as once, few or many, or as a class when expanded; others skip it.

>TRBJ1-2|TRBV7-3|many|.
TGTGCCAGCAGCTTATCCGGGGACGGCTACACCTTC
CASSLSGDGYTF
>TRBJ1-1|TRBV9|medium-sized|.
TGTGCCAGCAGCGTGGGAACTCTCCCGAACACTGAAGCTTTCTTT
CASSVGTLPNTEAFF
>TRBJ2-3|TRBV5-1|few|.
TGCGCCAGCAGCATCGCTAGCTCTGATACGCAGTATTTT
CASSIASSDTQYF
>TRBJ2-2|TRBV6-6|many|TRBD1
TGTGCCAGCAGTTCCCGGACAGGACCGACCGGGGAGCTGTTTTTT
CASSSRTGPTGELFF
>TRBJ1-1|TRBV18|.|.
TGTGCCAGCTCGCGGCGAGAGGGGGAAGAAGCTTTCTTT
CASSRREGEEAFF
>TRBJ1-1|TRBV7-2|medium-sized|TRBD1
TGTGCCAGCAGCTCACATTCACAGGGGGCGCAGGCTGAAGCTTTCTTT
CASSSHSQGAQAEAFF
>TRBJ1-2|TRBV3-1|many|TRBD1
TGTGCCAGCAGCCAGGCACCAGGGGGTATCGATGGCTACACCTTC
CASSQAPGGIDGYTF
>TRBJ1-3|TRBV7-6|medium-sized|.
TGTGCCAGCAGCTTAGATATCCGAAACACCATATATTTT
CASSLDIRNTIYF
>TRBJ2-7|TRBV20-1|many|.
TGCAGTGCTCTCCGGGACGTACTCTCCTACGAGCAGTACTTC
CSALRDVLSYEQYF
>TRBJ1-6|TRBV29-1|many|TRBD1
TGCAGCGTGGCGACAGGGTTTGCTTCACCCCTCCACTTT
CSVATGFASPLHF
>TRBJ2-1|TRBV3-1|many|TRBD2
TGTGCCAGCAGCCAAGGTGGGCTAGCGGGATCCTACAATGAGCAGTTCTTC
CASSQGGLAGSYNEQFF
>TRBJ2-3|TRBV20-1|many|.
TGCAGTGCTAGCTATAGCACAGATACGCAGTATTTT
CSASYSTDTQYF
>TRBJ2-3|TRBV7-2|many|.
TGTGCCAGCAGCTTCGACCAAAGCACAGATACGCAGTATTTT
CASSFDQSTDTQYF
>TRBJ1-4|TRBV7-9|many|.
TGTGCCAGCAGCTTTGAGGGGACTAATGAAAAACTGTTTTTT
CASSFEGTNEKLFF
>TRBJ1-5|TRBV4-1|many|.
TGCGCCAGCAGCCAAGGGGCAGGGAACAATCAGCCCCAGCATTTT
CASSQGAGNNQPQHF
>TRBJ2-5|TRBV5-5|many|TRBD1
TGTGCCAGCAGCGTAGACAGGGATGCTGGGGAAGAGACCCAGTACTTC
CASSVDRDAGEETQYF
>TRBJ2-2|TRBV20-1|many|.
TGCAGTGCTAGTGGGGCTAGCATAGGAGGCGGGGAGCTGTTTTTT
CSASGASIGGGELFF
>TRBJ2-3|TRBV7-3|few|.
TGTGCCAGCAGCGTCGCCAGGGACCCCGGGGCAGATACGCAGTATTTT
CASSVARDPGADTQYF
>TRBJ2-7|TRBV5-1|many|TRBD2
TGCGCCAGCAGCAGGGGACTAGCGGGGGAATCCTACGAGCAGTACTTC
CASSRGLAGESYEQYF
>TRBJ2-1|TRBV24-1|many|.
TGTGCCACCAGTGATTTAAGAGGGGCCTATGAGCAGTTCTTC
CATSDLRGAYEQFF
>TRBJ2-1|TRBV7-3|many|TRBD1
TGTGCCAGCAGCTTAGGATTAGGGAAGGGGGCGAAGAATGAGCAGTTCTTC
CASSLGLGKGAKNEQFF
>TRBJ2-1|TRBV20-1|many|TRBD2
TGCAGTGCTAGATCCCGACCCCGAACCGGGACTACTTACAATGAGCAGTTCTTC
CSARSRPRTGTTYNEQFF
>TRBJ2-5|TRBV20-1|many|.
TGCAGTGCTAGACAAAACAGGGTACGAGAGACCCAGTACTTC
CSARQNRVRETQYF
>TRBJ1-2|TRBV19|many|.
TGTGCCAGTAGTCCCGACCACTCTAACTATGGCTACACCTTC
CASSPDHSNYGYTF
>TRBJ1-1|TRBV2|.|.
TGTGCCAGCAGTGTAGGGGCGCGGACTGAAGCTTTCTTT
CASSVGARTEAFF
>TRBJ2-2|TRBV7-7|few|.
TGTGCCATACCTCAAACGGGACGGGGGAACACCGGGGAGCTGTTTTTT
CAIPQTGRGNTGELFF
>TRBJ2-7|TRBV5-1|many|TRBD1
TGCGCCAGCAGCACACAAGGACAGGGGGTGGACGAGCAGTACTTC
CASSTQGQGVDEQYF
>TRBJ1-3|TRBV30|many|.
TGTGCCTGGGCCGTCATCTCTGGAAACACCATATATTTT
CAWAVISGNTIYF
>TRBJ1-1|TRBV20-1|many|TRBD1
TGCAGTGCTCCCCCGACAGGGAGAACTGAAGCTTTCTTT
CSAPPTGRTEAFF
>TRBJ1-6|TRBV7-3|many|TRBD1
TGTGCCAGCAGCTCACAGGGGGGGAATTCACCCCTCCACTTT
CASSSQGGNSPLHF
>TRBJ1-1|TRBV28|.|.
TGTGGGGTGTCCTTCCCCTCCACTGAAGCTTTCTTT
CGVSFPSTEAFF
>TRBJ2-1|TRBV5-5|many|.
TGTGCCAGCAGCACCGGCGTACTAGACGGTGAGCAGTTCTTC
CASSTGVLDGEQFF
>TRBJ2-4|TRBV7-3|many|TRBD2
TGTGCCAGCAGCCCAACCAGTGTAAGCGGGGGAGCTATAGGCATTCAGTACTTC
CASSPTSVSGGAIGIQYF
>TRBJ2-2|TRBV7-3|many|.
TGTGCCAGCAGCTTATCGGGACCCGGCCTTACCGGGGAGCTGTTTTTT
CASSLSGPGLTGELFF
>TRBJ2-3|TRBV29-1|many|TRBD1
TGCAGCGTGGCGGGACAGGTGGGGGTTGATACGCAGTATTTT
CSVAGQVGVDTQYF
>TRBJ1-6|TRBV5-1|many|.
TGCGCCAGCAGCTTGGACAGCAATTCACCCCTCCACTTT
CASSLDSNSPLHF
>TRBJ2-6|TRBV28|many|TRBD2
TGTGCCAGCAGTTTCATGGGAGGGTACTCTGGGGCCAACGTCCTGACTTTC
CASSFMGGYSGANVLTF
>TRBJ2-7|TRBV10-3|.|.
TGTGCCATCAGCGCTGCCTACGAGCAGTACTTC
CAISAAYEQYF
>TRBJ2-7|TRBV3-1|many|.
TGTGCCAGCAGCCAAGGCCTGGGTCGAGGCGAGCAGTACTTC
CASSQGLGRGEQYF
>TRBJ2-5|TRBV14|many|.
TGTGCCAGCAGCCAGAGTCACCAAGAGACCCAGTACTTC
CASSQSHQETQYF
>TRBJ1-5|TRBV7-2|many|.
TGTGCCAGCAGCTCGACAGGTTCCTTCAATCAGCCCCAGCATTTT
CASSSTGSFNQPQHF
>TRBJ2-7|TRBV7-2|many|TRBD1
TGTGCCAGCAACACGGGTAACGGACAGGGACTGGAGCAGTACTTC
CASNTGNGQGLEQYF
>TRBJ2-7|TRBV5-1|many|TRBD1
TGCGCCAGCAGCACCTTGGACAGGGACGAGCAGTACTTC
CASSTLDRDEQYF
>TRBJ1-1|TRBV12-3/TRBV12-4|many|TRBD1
TGTGCCAGCAGTCTCGCTCGGACAGGGATGACTGAAGCTTTCTTT
CASSLARTGMTEAFF
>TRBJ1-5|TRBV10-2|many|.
TGCGCCAGCAAACGACAGTCCCAAGGCAATCAGCCCCAGCATTTT
CASKRQSQGNQPQHF
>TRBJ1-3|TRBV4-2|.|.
TGTGCCAGCAGCCCGCGCCTCGGGGACTCTGGAAACACCATATATTTT
CASSPRLGDSGNTIYF
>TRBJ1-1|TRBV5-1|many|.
TGCGCCAGCAGCTTCGGGGAGAACACTGAAGCTTTCTTT
CASSFGENTEAFF
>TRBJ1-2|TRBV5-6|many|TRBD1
TGTGCCAGCAAACGGACAGGGGAGGAGGGCTACACCTTC
CASKRTGEEGYTF
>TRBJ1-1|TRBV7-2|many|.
TGTGCCAGCAGCCTCAGGACTGCGAACACTGAAGCTTTCTTT
CASSLRTANTEAFF
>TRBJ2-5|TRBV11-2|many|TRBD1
TGTGCCAGCAGCCTGGGACAGGGGGCCTGGGAGACCCAGTACTTC
CASSLGQGAWETQYF
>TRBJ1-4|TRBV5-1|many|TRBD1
TGCGCCAGCAGCTTGCAGGGGGCGTCGGGGGAAAAACTGTTTTTT
CASSLQGASGEKLFF